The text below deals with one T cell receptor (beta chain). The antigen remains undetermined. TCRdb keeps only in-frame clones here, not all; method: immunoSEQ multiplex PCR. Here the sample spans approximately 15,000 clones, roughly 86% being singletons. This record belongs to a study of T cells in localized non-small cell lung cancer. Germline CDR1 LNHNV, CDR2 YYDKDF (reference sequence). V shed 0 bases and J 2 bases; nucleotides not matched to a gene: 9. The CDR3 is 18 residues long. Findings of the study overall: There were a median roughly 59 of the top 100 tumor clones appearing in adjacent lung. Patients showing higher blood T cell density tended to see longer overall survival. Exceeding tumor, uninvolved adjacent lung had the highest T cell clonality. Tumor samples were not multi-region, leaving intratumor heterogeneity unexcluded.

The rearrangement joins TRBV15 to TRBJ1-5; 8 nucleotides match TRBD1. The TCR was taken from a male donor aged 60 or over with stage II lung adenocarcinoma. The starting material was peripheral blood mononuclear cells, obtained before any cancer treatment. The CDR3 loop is CATSRDGFGQGGNQPQHF. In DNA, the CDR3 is TGTGCCACCAGCAGAGATGGTTTTGGACAGGGAGGCAATCAGCCCCAGCATTTT.